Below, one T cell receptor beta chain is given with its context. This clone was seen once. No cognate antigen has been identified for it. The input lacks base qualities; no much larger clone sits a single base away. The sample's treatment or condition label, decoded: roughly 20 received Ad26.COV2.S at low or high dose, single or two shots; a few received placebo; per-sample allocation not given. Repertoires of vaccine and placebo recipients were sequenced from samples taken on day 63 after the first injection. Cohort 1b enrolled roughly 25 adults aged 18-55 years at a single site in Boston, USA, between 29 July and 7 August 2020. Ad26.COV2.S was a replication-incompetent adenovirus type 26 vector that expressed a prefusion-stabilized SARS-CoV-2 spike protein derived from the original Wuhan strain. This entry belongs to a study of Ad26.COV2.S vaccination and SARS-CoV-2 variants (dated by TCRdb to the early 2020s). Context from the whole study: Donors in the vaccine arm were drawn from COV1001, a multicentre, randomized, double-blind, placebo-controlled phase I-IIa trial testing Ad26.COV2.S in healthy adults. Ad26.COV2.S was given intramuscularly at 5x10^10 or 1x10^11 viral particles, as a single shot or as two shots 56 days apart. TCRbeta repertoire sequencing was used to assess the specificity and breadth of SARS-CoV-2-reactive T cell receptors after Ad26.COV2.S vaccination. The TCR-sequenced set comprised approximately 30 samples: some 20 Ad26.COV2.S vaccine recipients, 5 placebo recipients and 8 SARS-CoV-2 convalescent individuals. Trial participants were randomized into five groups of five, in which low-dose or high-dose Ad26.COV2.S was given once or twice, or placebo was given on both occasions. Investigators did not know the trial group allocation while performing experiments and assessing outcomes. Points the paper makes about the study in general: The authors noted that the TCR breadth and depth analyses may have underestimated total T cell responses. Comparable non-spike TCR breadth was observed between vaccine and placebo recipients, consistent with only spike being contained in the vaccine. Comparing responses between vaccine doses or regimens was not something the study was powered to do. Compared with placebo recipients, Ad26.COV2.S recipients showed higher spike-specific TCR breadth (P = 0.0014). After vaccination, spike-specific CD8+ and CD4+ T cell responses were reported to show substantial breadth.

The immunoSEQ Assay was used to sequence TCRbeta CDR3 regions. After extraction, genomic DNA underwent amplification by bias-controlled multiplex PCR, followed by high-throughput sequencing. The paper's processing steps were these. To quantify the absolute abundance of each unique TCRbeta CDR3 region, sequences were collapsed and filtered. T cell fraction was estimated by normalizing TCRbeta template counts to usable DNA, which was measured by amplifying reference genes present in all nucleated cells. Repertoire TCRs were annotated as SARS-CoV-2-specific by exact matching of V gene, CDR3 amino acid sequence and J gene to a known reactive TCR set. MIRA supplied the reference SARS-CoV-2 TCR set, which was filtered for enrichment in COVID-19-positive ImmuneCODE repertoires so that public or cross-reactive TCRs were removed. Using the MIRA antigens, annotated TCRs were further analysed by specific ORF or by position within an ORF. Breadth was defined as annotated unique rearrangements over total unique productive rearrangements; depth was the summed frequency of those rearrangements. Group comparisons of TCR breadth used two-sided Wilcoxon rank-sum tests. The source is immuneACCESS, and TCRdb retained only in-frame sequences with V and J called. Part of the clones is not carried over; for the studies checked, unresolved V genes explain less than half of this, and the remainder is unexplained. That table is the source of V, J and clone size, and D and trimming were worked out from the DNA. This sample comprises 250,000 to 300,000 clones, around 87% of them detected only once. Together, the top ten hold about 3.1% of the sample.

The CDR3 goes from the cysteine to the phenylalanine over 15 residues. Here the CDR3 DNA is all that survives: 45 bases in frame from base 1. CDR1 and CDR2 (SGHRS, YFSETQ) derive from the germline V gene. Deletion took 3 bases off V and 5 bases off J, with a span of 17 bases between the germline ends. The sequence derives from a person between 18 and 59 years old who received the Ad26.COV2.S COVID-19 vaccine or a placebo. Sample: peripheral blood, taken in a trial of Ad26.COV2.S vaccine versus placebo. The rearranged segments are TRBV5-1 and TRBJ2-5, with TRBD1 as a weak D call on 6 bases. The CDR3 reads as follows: CASSSRAGVTETQYF. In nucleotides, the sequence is TGCGCCAGCAGCTCACGTGCAGGGGTAACGGAGACCCAGTACTTC.